Detailed here is one T cell receptor (beta chain). The antigen is undetermined. Use of 60 Vbeta and 13 Jbeta primers characterized the PCR. Generated by immunoSEQ multiplex PCR, the TCRdb table keeps only in-frame clones and is missing some. Of around 170,000 clones listed, around 77% are singletons. This specimen belongs to a study of cytomegalovirus exposure and HLA in healthy donors. About the research overall: Prior work identified some 120 million unique TCR beta sequences in 190 million or so T cells. Findings and caveats of the study: The authors later linked a missense DCLRE1C variant to TCR beta V- and J-gene trimming.

Germline CDR1 WSHSY, CDR2 SAAADI. This CDR3 has 16 residues. Trimming removed 6 bases at V and 0 bases at J, with 17 bases between. The chain is built from TRBV10-2 and TRBJ1-2; possibly TRBD1 for D (5 bases). The clonotype originates from a man aged 55-75 years in good health and CMV-seronegative. The sample comprised PBMCs. The CDR3 nucleotides are TGCGCCAGCAGCAGGGATTTGGCGAATTCTAACTATGGCTACACCTTC. Amino acids: CASSRDLANSNYGYTF.